This T cell receptor beta chain was sequenced during a study of cytomegalovirus exposure and HLA in healthy donors. Germline CDR1 reads SNHLY; CDR2 reads FYNNEI. The CDR3 totals 13 residues. The J segment lost 2 bases and the V segment lost 5 bases, leaving 2 bases of the junction unmatched. This clone has just one count. The study ran its PCR with 60 Vbeta and 13 Jbeta primers. Here immunoSEQ multiplex PCR was the method, and the copy in TCRdb shows in-frame clones only, minus some. The sample records approximately 73,000 clones, roughly 64% being singletons. Sequencing was performed on PBMCs. This receptor was taken from a man aged 30-40 years in good health and CMV-seropositive. The J gene is TRBJ2-5, the V gene TRBV2, with 7 bases matching TRBD2. CDR3: CASSRGEQETQYF. The CDR3 DNA is TGTGCCAGCAGTCGGGGGGAACAAGAGACCCAGTACTTC.